This TCR beta chain emerged from a study of control samples from healthy donors and cancer patients. This CDR3 is built from 13 residues. The germline V gene has CDR1 MDHEN and CDR2 SYDVKM. V was pared by 7 bases and J by 6 bases, with 14 bases between. Profiling relied on immunoSEQ multiplex PCR, and the TCRdb table lists in-frame clones only, not all of them. This sample carries some 120,000 clones, over 90% of them seen once, and the ten largest clones take 2.6%. The chain uses TRBV28 and TRBJ2-3; D is possibly TRBD1 (5 bases). This receptor was taken from a man between 25 and 39 years old in good health. Sequencing was done on a sample of blood. CDR3 in DNA: TGTGCCAGCAAAAGGGGCCCCGGGGATACGCAGTATTTT. Protein sequence: CASKRGPGDTQYF.